The table lists the clone carrying this T cell receptor (beta chain) with a few counts. The antigen is undetermined. The data belong to a study of T cells in Graves' hyperthyroidism and ophthalmopathy. On the study more broadly: The blood sample was taken at first diagnosis, before treatment began.

General study findings and limits: From stable hyperthyroidism, ophthalmopathy was separated by a 13 V-J model.

TCR beta CDR3 regions were amplified from RNA transcripts. TCR CDR3 regions were first amplified by RT-PCR with HTBI primers. One entry per CDR3 protein, called by TCRdb with MiXCR from the multiplex PCR reads. The sample shows over 700,000 distinct CDR3 sequences, under 20% of them seen only once. The V end lost 4 bases, the J end lost 1 base, and 19 bases lay between the germline ends. Germline V gene data show CDR1 as SQVTM and CDR2 as ANQGSEA. This CDR3 is 16 amino acids long. Sequencing was performed on blood. This receptor was identified in a woman aged 45-60 years with Graves' hyperthyroidism that later progressed to Graves' ophthalmopathy. J is TRBJ1-2 and V is TRBV29-1; TRBD1 is a possible D gene (5 bases). The CDR3 sequence is CSVAGRDETNNYGYTF. The CDR3 DNA follows: TGCAGCGTTGCTGGGCGGGACGAGACGAATAACTATGGCTACACCTTC.